Sequencing of this TCR beta chain was carried out in a study of blood T cell repertoires in COVID-19. Turning to the study itself: There were acute and convalescent COVID-19 samples, and they came from the United States, Italy and Spain.

Participants were aged roughly 18 to 89 years from roughly 26 US areas. Symptom resolution, clearance, or two negative PCRs marked the recovered donors of Cohort 3. In the source study's methods: Amplification of reference gene primers was used by the study to estimate nucleated cell counts. TCRdb keeps only in-frame clones here, not all; method: immunoSEQ multiplex PCR. V, J and clone size reflect that table, while D and trimming were determined from the DNA. The table records over 200,000 clones, around 89% of them present only once. Trimming cost V 4 bases and J 5 bases, with 18 bases left between them. The length of the CDR3 is 16 residues. Germline CDR1 SGDLS, CDR2 YYNGEE.

The sequence derives from a man aged 35-49 years who had recovered from COVID-19. Sample: PBMCs or T cells enriched from blood (not recorded which). The J gene is TRBJ1-4, the V gene TRBV9, with D hard to call. This CDR3 reads CASSSRRDTVNEKLFF. In DNA form, the CDR3 reads TGTGCCAGCAGCTCCCGTCGCGACACGGTAAATGAAAAACTGTTTTTT. The full variable domain, in which reference TRBV9 and TRBJ1-4 provide the parts outside the CDR3, is DSGVTQTPKHLITATGQRVTLRCSPRSGDLSVYWYQQSLDQGLQFLIQYYNGEERAKGNILERFSAQQFPDLHSELNLSSLELGDSALYFCASSSRRDTVNEKLFFGSGTQLSVL.